The 2 T cell receptor beta chains in this list originate from one sample, sequenced in a study of T cell repertoires in cytomegalovirus infection (dated by TCRdb to the late 2010s). Sequencer: Illumina HiSeq 1500. In-frame beta chains were kept once TCRdb had trimmed the public reads at Q25 with fastp and called clones with MiXCR. Each entry is one CDR3 protein sequence, shown with its most common DNA and genes. This sample gives about 490,000 distinct CDR3 sequences in total; 16% of them show up just once. 24% of the sample is in the top ten clones. Sequenced: CD8+ T cells from PBMCs. These receptors all come from a human donor in good health (CMV status not recorded). Some clones in this sample may be carry-over from other donors' samples.

The sample holds many counts of this clonotype. The chain is built from TRBV7-9 and TRBJ1-2; D ambiguous. Trimming took 1 base from V and 3 from J, leaving 9 bases between them. Germline lookup yields CDR1 SEHNR and CDR2 FQNEAQ (reference sequence). This CDR3 spans 14 amino acids. The CDR3 DNA reads as TGTGCCAGCAGCTTAGGCGATTCTGACTATGGCTACACCTTC. It yields the protein CASSLGDSDYGYTF.

This clonotype was picked up many times. The chain couples TRBV7-6 to TRBJ2-5, with no clear D. Germline V gives CDR1 SGHVS, CDR2 FNYEAQ. V was clipped by 2 bases and J by 5 bases, with 9 bases between them. The CDR3 totals 13 residues. The CDR3: CASSLNFRETQYF. The CDR3 bases are TGTGCCAGCAGCTTAAATTTCAGGGAGACCCAGTACTTC. Variable domain in full (rest from reference TRBV7-6 and TRBJ2-5): GAGVSQSPRYKVTKRGQDVALRCDPISGHVSLYWYRQALGQGPEFLTYFNYEAQQDKSGLPNDRFSAERPEGSISTLTIQRTEQRDSAMYRCASSLNFRETQYFGPGTRLLVL.